Following are 15 T cell receptor beta chains from one sample sequenced in a study of blood T cell repertoires in COVID-19. Assay used: immunoSEQ multiplex PCR; TCRdb lists only in-frame clones, some missing. The sample holds about 390,000 clones, roughly 89% seen once. Specimen: PBMCs or T cells enriched from blood (not recorded which). All receptors derive from a woman between 45 and 65 years old who had recovered from COVID-19.

This CDR3 reads CASSFGGVLNEQYF. The CDR3 bases are TGTGCCAGCAGTTTTGGGGGCGTCCTGAACGAGCAGTACTTC. The chain combines TRBV27 with TRBJ2-7; tentatively, D is TRBD1 (6 bases). Germline lookup yields CDR1 MNHEY and CDR2 SMNVEV (reference sequence). With 3 bases removed from V and 5 bases from J, the gap between germline ends came to 14 bases. The CDR3 is 14 residues long.

The chain employs TRBV4-3 and TRBJ2-7; no clear D gene. This CDR3 comprises 15 residues. Trimming removed 0 bases at V and 0 bases at J, with 9 bases between. Germline lookup yields CDR1 LGHNA and CDR2 YSLEER. CDR3 sequence reads: CASSQDARTSYEQYF. The DNA for the CDR3 is TGCGCCAGCAGCCAAGACGCCAGAACCTCCTACGAGCAGTACTTC.

V is TRBV27 and J is TRBJ2-7; weak D call: TRBD2 (6 bases). The CDR3 spans 14 residues. Germline CDR1 and CDR2: MNHEY and SMNVEV (reference sequence). The V end was cut by 9 bases, the J end by 3 bases, with 18 bases between. The CDR3 DNA follows: TGTGCCAGTTCGGCCGCGGGAAACTACTACGAGCAGTACTTC. The encoded protein is CASSAAGNYYEQYF.

Of note for this clone: At the DNA level, this CDR3 is encoded by other sequences in the same sample as well. The chain has TRBV7-2 and TRBJ1-3; a weak D match, TRBD1 (5 bases). The CDR3 is 14 amino acids. Trimming stripped 5 bases from V and 0 bases from J, with 8 bases between. Germline V lookup: CDR1 SGHTA, CDR2 FQGNSA. CDR3 DNA sequence: TGTGCCAGCAGCGCCGACAGCTCTGGAAACACCATATATTTT. Its protein product is CASSADSSGNTIYF.

V gene TRBV3-1 (or the pseudogene TRBV3-2) combines with J gene TRBJ2-3, with no clear D. V gave up 4 bases and J gave up 0 bases, with 11 bases separating them. The CDR3 is 15 residues long. The germline V gene encodes CDR1 LGHDT and CDR2 YNNKEL (reference sequence). This chain's CDR3 is CASSLRDISTDTQYF. DNA for the CDR3: TGTGCCAGCAGCCTCCGTGACATTAGCACAGATACGCAGTATTTT.

The chain uses TRBV30 and TRBJ2-7; TRBD1 matches at 8 bases. Germline-derived CDR1 and CDR2 are GTSNPN and SVGIG (reference sequence). Trimming cost V 8 bases and J 6 bases; bases outside gene matches: 9. The CDR3 spans 12 residues. The CDR3 here is CAGNRGIGEQYF. DNA of the CDR3: TGTGCCGGTAACAGGGGGATCGGCGAGCAGTACTTC.

This clone was seen more than once but under ten times. V is TRBV7-9 and J is TRBJ1-2; 7 bases align to TRBD1. The CDR3 contains 14 residues. V lost 5 bases and J lost 4; bases outside the gene matches: 7. The V gene's germline CDR1 is SEHNR and CDR2 FQNEAQ (reference sequence). CDR3 loop: CASSKRTGSYGYTF. The DNA for the CDR3 is TGTGCCAGCAGCAAAAGGACAGGTTCCTATGGCTACACCTTC. Complete variable domain (other parts from reference TRBV7-9 and TRBJ1-2): DTGVSQNPRHKITKRGQNVTFRCDPISEHNRLYWYRQTLGQGPEFLTYFQNEAQLEKSRLLSDRFSAERPKGSFSTLEIQRTEQGDSAMYLCASSKRTGSYGYTFGSGTRLTVV.

Remarks on this clone: At one boundary the junction diverges from the germline segment, which might be a read error. The chain combines TRBV18 with TRBJ1-2, with a possible D match to TRBD1 (6 bases). CDR3 length equals 13 residues. CDR1 KGHSH and CDR2 LQKENI come from the germline V gene. The CDR3 sequence: CASSPPGPRTENF. The CDR3 DNA follows: TGTGCCAGCTCACCACCAGGCCCTAGGACAGAGAACTTC.

As concerns this clone: A much more abundant neighbour one base away suggests this may be a read error. V usage is TRBV2 and J usage is TRBJ2-2; D ambiguous. The CDR3 has 11 residues. V gave up 6 bases and J gave up 5 bases, with 4 bases separating them. The germline gives CDR1 SNHLY, CDR2 FYNNEI. The DNA for the CDR3 is TGTGCCAGCAGCTTGACCGGGGAGCTGTTTTTT. Its protein product is CASSLTGELFF. The complete variable domain, with remaining parts taken from reference TRBV2 and TRBJ2-2, reads EPEVTQTPSHQVTQMGQEVILRCVPISNHLYFYWYRQILGQKVEFLVSFYNNEISEKSEIFDDQFSVERPDGSNFTLKIRSTKLEDSAMYFCASSLTGELFFGEGSRLTVL.

CDR3 protein: CASSSGEQFF. DNA of the CDR3: TGTGCCAGTAGTTCAGGTGAGCAGTTCTTC. The chain is built from TRBV19 and TRBJ2-1; D gene uncertain. Germline V gene sequence: CDR1 LNHDA, CDR2 SQIVND (reference sequence). The CDR3 runs 10 residues. V was clipped by 5 bases and J by 9 bases, with 5 bases between them.

This clone occurred once. The chain links TRBV4-3 to TRBJ1-1, with unresolved D. The germline V gene has CDR1 LGHNA and CDR2 YSLEER. Trimming took off 1 base at V and 4 bases at J, with 7 bases between the two ends. The CDR3 is 13 amino acids. The CDR3: CASSQVRATEAFF. The CDR3 nucleotides are TGCGCCAGCAGCCAAGTGAGGGCCACTGAAGCTTTCTTT.

This rearrangement joins TRBV6-5 to TRBJ1-2, with D possibly being TRBD1 (5 bases). Trimming cost V 6 bases and J 7 bases, with 15 bases left between them. This CDR3 contains 13 residues. The germline CDR1 and CDR2 sequences are MNHEY and SVGAGI. The CDR3 nucleotides read TGTGCCAGCAGGTTCCGGGGGAGGGCTGGCTACACCTTC. Encoded protein: CASRFRGRAGYTF.

The chain links TRBV7-9 to TRBJ2-7; no definite D call. The CDR3 runs 14 residues. CDR1 and CDR2 from the germline V gene are SEHNR and FQNEAQ (reference sequence). V lost 2 bases and J 4 bases, leaving 12 bases between the germline ends. The CDR3, as DNA: TGTGCCAGCAGCTTATCATCTACGCCTTACGAGCAGTACTTC. Protein product: CASSLSSTPYEQYF. Full variable domain (rest looked up from reference TRBV7-9 and TRBJ2-7): DTGVSQNPRHKITKRGQNVTFRCDPISEHNRLYWYRQTLGQGPEFLTYFQNEAQLEKSRLLSDRFSAERPKGSFSTLEIQRTEQGDSAMYLCASSLSSTPYEQYFGPGTRLTVT.

The V gene is TRBV5-6, the J gene TRBJ2-5, with TRBD1 matching over 12 bases. Per the germline V gene, CDR1 is SGHDT and CDR2 is YYEEEE. V lost 2 bases to trimming and J lost 4 bases; unmatched junction nucleotides: 6. This CDR3 comprises 16 residues. The CDR3 region has the DNA TGTGCCAGCAGCTTTGGCGGGACAGGGGGCGTAGAGACCCAGTACTTC. This codes for CASSFGGTGGVETQYF.

The chain uses TRBV11-2 and TRBJ2-7, with D possibly matching TRBD2 (5 bases). Looked up from germline, CDR1 is SGHAT and CDR2 is FQNNGV. The CDR3 length is 13 residues. The germline V and J ends were trimmed by 3 bases and 3 bases, with 9 bases remaining between them. The CDR3 bases are TGTGCCAGCAGCTTTTGGACTTTCTACGAGCAGTACTTC. Protein: CASSFWTFYEQYF.